The 30 T cell receptor beta chains in this list originate from one sample, sequenced in a study of OX40 agonist ivuxolimab in advanced cancers. Repertoires were generated with immunoSEQ multiplex PCR, while TCRdb's copy carries only in-frame clones and drops some. The sample consists of about 80,000 clones, approximately 90% of them appearing once. Source: CD4+ or CD8+ T cells sorted from blood, taken in a trial of the OX40 agonist ivuxolimab. The receptors were gathered from an adult with an advanced solid tumor such as melanoma, head and neck, liver or kidney cancer.

The chain joins TRBV11-3 to TRBJ2-1; 10 positions match TRBD1. J gave up 4 bases and V 1 base, and 4 bases lay outside the gene matches. The CDR3 loop spans 16 amino acids. In germline, CDR1 is SGHNT, CDR2 YENEEA. DNA of the CDR3: TGTGCCAGCAGCTTAGTAGGACAGGGGGGTTACAATGAGCAGTTCTTC. Protein sequence: CASSLVGQGGYNEQFF.

The chain recombines TRBV5-5 with TRBJ2-3; the D is unclear. The V end was cut by 4 bases, the J end by 0 bases, with 6 bases between. The CDR3 runs to 13 residues. The germline CDR1 and CDR2 sequences are SGHKS and YYEKEE (reference sequence). The CDR3 sequence is CASSTDSTDTQYF. DNA for the CDR3: TGTGCCAGCAGCACGGACAGCACAGATACGCAGTATTTT.

This chain links TRBV9 with TRBJ1-2; maybe TRBD1 (6 bases). The CDR3 spans 15 residues. With 0 bases removed from V and 5 bases from J, the gap between germline ends came to 14 bases. Germline values: CDR1 SGDLS, CDR2 YYNGEE. The CDR3 region has the DNA TGTGCCAGCAGCGTAGGTGGAGGGACAACTTATGGCTACACCTTC. It encodes CASSVGGGTTYGYTF.

This chain connects TRBV5-1 to TRBJ1-4, with TRBD1 as a possible D gene (5 bases). In germline, CDR1 is SGHRS, CDR2 YFSETQ. Trimming removed 0 bases at V and 7 bases at J, with 13 bases between. CDR3 length: 15 amino acids. CDR3 DNA sequence: TGCGCCAGCAGCTTGGTGCCGGGGACGAGTGAAAAACTGTTTTTT. Translating it yields CASSLVPGTSEKLFF. The full variable domain, completed using reference TRBV5-1 and TRBJ1-4, is KAGVTQTPRYLIKTRGQQVTLSCSPISGHRSVSWYQQTPGQGLQFLFEYFSETQRNKGNFPGRFSGRQFSNSRSEMNVSTLELGDSALYLCASSLVPGTSEKLFFGSGTQLSVL.

This sequence joins TRBV14 and TRBJ1-1; D call uncertain. V shed 4 bases and J shed 0 bases, with 9 bases lying between them. The CDR3 runs to 14 residues. Germline V lookup: CDR1 SGHDN, CDR2 FVKESK. CDR3 sequence reads: CASSLRGLNTEAFF. The CDR3 DNA is TGTGCCAGCAGCCTTAGAGGACTGAACACTGAAGCTTTCTTT.

This clone was picked up one time. Here the CDR3 reads CASSMYNEQFF. The DNA of the CDR3 is TGTGCCAGCTCGATGTACAATGAGCAGTTCTTC. The genes are TRBV18 and TRBJ2-1, with D unclear. The germline V gene encodes CDR1 KGHSH and CDR2 LQKENI. This CDR3 spans 11 amino acids. Trimming cost V 6 bases and J 4 bases, with 4 bases left between them.

The chain has TRBV7-2 and TRBJ2-3; D unresolved. With 0 bases removed from V and 1 base from J, the gap between germline ends came to 11 bases. This CDR3 region has 16 residues. Germline V gives CDR1 SGHTA, CDR2 FQGNSA. CDR3 sequence: CASSLAFGEGTDTQYF. In nucleotides, the CDR3 is TGTGCCAGCAGCTTAGCATTCGGAGAGGGCACAGATACGCAGTATTTT.

This clone was counted only a few times. The chain combines TRBV5-6 with TRBJ2-5; D is unresolved. CDR3 length equals 14 residues. Germline V gene lookup returns CDR1 SGHDT and CDR2 YYEEEE. Trimming pared 7 bases from V and 1 base from J, leaving 14 bases between. The CDR3 DNA sequence: TGTGCCAGCCGCCGCAGAGCAGCCCAAGAGACCCAGTACTTC. Its translation: CASRRRAAQETQYF.

V is TRBV6-5 and J is TRBJ2-4; no clear D. Deletions cut 8 bases from V and 8 bases from J, with 13 bases between. This CDR3 is built from 12 residues. Germline values: CDR1 MNHEY, CDR2 SVGAGI. The CDR3 here is CASSPVEDIQYF. DNA of the CDR3: TGTGCCAGCTCACCCGTAGAGGACATTCAGTACTTC.

The chain is built from TRBV29-1 and TRBJ1-5; no reliable D call. V lost 7 bases and J 3 bases, leaving 13 bases between the germline ends. This CDR3 is built from 13 residues. Per the germline V gene, CDR1 is SQVTM and CDR2 is ANQGSEA. In DNA form, the CDR3 reads TGCAGCGCCGGGATTTCTCTCAATCAGCCCCAGCATTTT. This codes for CSAGISLNQPQHF.

The rearrangement uses TRBV7-9 and TRBJ2-7, with 7 nucleotides matching TRBD1. This CDR3 has 13 residues. Germline CDR1 and CDR2: SEHNR and FQNEAQ (reference sequence). With 10 bases clipped from V and 3 bases from J, the junction kept 9 bases outside the gene matches. The CDR3 DNA is TGTGCCACCGAGGGGGCCAATGGCTACGAGCAGTACTTC. Protein: CATEGANGYEQYF. Complete variable domain (other parts from reference TRBV7-9 and TRBJ2-7): DTGVSQNPRHKITKRGQNVTFRCDPISEHNRLYWYRQTLGQGPEFLTYFQNEAQLEKSRLLSDRFSAERPKGSFSTLEIQRTEQGDSAMYLCATEGANGYEQYFGPGTRLTVT.

The chain joins TRBV6-6 to TRBJ2-7; D tentatively reads TRBD1 or TRBD2 (5 bases each). The ends were cut back, 6 bases at V and 4 bases at J, with 16 bases in the middle. The CDR3 contains 14 residues. CDR1 is MNHNY and CDR2 is SVGAGI in the germline V gene (reference sequence). The CDR3 protein is CASSRDHDGYEQYF. CDR3 DNA: TGTGCCAGCAGCCGGGACCACGACGGATACGAGCAGTACTTC.

The chain carries TRBV18 and TRBJ1-5; D not resolved. The CDR3 consists of 13 residues. CDR1 is KGHSH and CDR2 is LQKENI in the germline V gene. Trimming removed 2 bases from V and 3 bases from J, with 5 bases in between. In nucleotides, the CDR3 is TGTGCCAGCTCACCAGGGAACAATCAGCCCCAGCATTTT. Its protein product is CASSPGNNQPQHF. Full variable domain (remainder filled in from reference TRBV18 and TRBJ1-5): NAGVMQNPRHLVRRRGQEARLRCSPMKGHSHVYWYRQLPEEGLKFMVYLQKENIIDESGMPKERFSAEFPKEGPSILRIQQVVRGDSAAYFCASSPGNNQPQHFGDGTRLSIL.

This clone was seen only once. V gene TRBV28 combines with J gene TRBJ2-1; the D is unclear. CDR3 length: 14 amino acids. Deletions cut 7 bases from V and 4 bases from J, with 14 bases between. Germline lookup yields CDR1 MDHEN and CDR2 SYDVKM. The CDR3 coding sequence is TGTGCCAGCACTGGTAATTTTATGTACAATGAGCAGTTCTTC. As protein: CASTGNFMYNEQFF.

The V call is TRBV6-6, the J call TRBJ1-4; perhaps TRBD1 as D (5 bases). The CDR3 is 13 residues long. V was trimmed by 5 bases and J by 5 bases, leaving 9 bases between them. Germline V gene sequence: CDR1 MNHNY, CDR2 SVGAGI (reference sequence). CDR3: CASSGTENEKLFF. CDR3 DNA: TGTGCCAGCAGTGGGACTGAGAATGAAAAACTGTTTTTT.

The V gene is TRBV9, the J gene TRBJ2-2; maybe TRBD2 (6 bases). CDR1 and CDR2 (germline): SGDLS, YYNGEE. The CDR3 is 15 amino acids. Trimming left V 2 bases short and J 6 bases short, with 14 bases between. The CDR3 reads CASSVGGGTSGELFF. CDR3 coding DNA: TGTGCCAGCAGCGTGGGTGGAGGGACGTCCGGGGAGCTGTTTTTT.

In its sample, this clone was seen once. A read error may produce the germline difference seen at one junction end. The rearrangement links TRBV7-2 to TRBJ2-1; 10 bases map to TRBD2. The CDR3 has 14 residues. Germline-derived CDR1 and CDR2 are SGHTA and FQGNSA. The CDR3 spells CASSPYEGAGGPLF. DNA for the CDR3: TGTGCCAGCAGCCCCTACGAAGGAGCGGGGGGGCCCCTCTTC.

V usage is TRBV5-1 and J usage is TRBJ2-2; the D gene is possibly TRBD2 (5 bases). The CDR3 is 15 residues long. The V gene lost 2 bases and the J gene lost 1 base, with 9 bases spanning the gap. The germline V gene encodes CDR1 SGHRS and CDR2 YFSETQ. The CDR3 reads CASSFGEWNTGELFF. The CDR3 nucleotides are TGCGCCAGCAGCTTTGGGGAGTGGAACACCGGGGAGCTGTTTTTT.

About this clone itself: Other DNA sequences from this sample encode an identical CDR3 as well. For the CDR3, the DNA is TGTGCCAACGACTCCTGGGGGTGGGGTCCGGGGCTATCGTCCTTATACGAGCAGTACTTC. This codes for CANDSWGWGPGLSSLYEQYF. The V and J genes are TRBV13 and TRBJ2-7; D possibly uses TRBD1 or TRBD2 (5 bases each). CDR3 size: 20 residues. Trimming pared 10 bases from V and 4 bases from J, leaving 38 bases between. Germline V lookup: CDR1 PRHDT, CDR2 FYEKMQ (reference sequence). The full variable domain, completed using reference TRBV13 and TRBJ2-7, is AAGVIQSPRHLIKEKRETATLKCYPIPRHDTVYWYQQGPGQDPQFLISFYEKMQSDKGSIPDRFSAQQFSDYHSELNMSSLELGDSALYFCANDSWGWGPGLSSLYEQYFGPGTRLTVT.

This clone was found a few times. Other DNA sequences from this sample encode an identical CDR3 as well. The chain joins TRBV5-4 to TRBJ1-1; perhaps TRBD1 as D (6 bases). The CDR3 is 14 amino acids. Germline CDR1 and CDR2: SGHNT and YYREEE (reference sequence). V was cut by 0 bases and J by 1 base, with 7 bases left in between. This chain's CDR3 is CASSLDRANTEAFF. The CDR3 DNA reads as TGTGCCAGCAGCTTGGACAGGGCGAACACTGAAGCTTTCTTT.

This clone has at least ten counts. The CDR3 ends on some other residue instead of the conserved phenylalanine or tryptophan, so this is likely a read error. Because the CDR3's place on the DNA is in doubt, the DNA is left out and the CDR3 is given as listed by TCRdb. V and J are TRBV2 and TRBJ1-1; TRBD1, as called in the table, went unchecked against the DNA. The CDR3 comprises 10 residues, both ends counted. Germline V gives CDR1 SNHLY, CDR2 FYNNEI. CDR3 protein: CASRSDSPKM.

The J gene is TRBJ2-3, the V gene TRBV18; the D gene could be TRBD1 or TRBD2 (5 bases each). V lost 3 bases to trimming and J lost 2 bases, with 12 bases between them. Per germline, CDR1 KGHSH and CDR2 LQKENI. The CDR3 contains 15 residues. The CDR3 nucleotides read TGTGCCAGCTCACCTGAGGGGAGCCTCACAGATACGCAGTATTTT. The encoded protein is CASSPEGSLTDTQYF.

The CDR3 protein is CASSLDQETQYF. The CDR3 DNA follows: TGTGCCAGCAGCTTGGACCAAGAGACCCAGTACTTC. This chain uses TRBV13 with TRBJ2-5, with D uncertain. V was trimmed by 3 bases and J by 0 bases, leaving 2 bases between them. There are 12 residues in the CDR3. Germline V CDR1 and CDR2: PRHDT, FYEKMQ (reference sequence).

The V and J genes are TRBV5-4 and TRBJ1-1; D is undetermined. The CDR3 loop spans 14 amino acids. Germline V gene data show CDR1 as SGHNT and CDR2 as YYREEE (reference sequence). Trimming took 3 bases from V and 4 from J, leaving 13 bases between them. The CDR3 is CASSSDRMGTEAFF. CDR3 bases: TGTGCCAGCAGCTCGGATCGTATGGGCACTGAAGCTTTCTTT.

The chain combines TRBV7-3 with TRBJ2-3; D assignment may be TRBD1 or TRBD2 (6 bases each). The CDR3 loop spans 13 amino acids. CDR1 SGHTA and CDR2 FQGTGA come from the germline V gene. Trimming removed 4 bases at V and 4 bases at J, with 9 bases between. CDR3: CASSYREADTQYF. The CDR3 coding sequence is TGTGCCAGCAGCTACAGGGAGGCAGATACGCAGTATTTT.

The genes are TRBV5-4 and TRBJ1-1, with D unresolved. Germline CDR1 SGHNT, CDR2 YYREEE (reference sequence). Deletions cut 4 bases from V and 4 bases from J, with 14 bases between. The CDR3 runs 14 residues. CDR3 region: CASSPGWSSTEAFF. As DNA, the CDR3 is TGTGCCAGCAGCCCGGGATGGTCCAGCACTGAAGCTTTCTTT.

This clone was counted once. The CDR3 loop is CASRPQGNLNTGELFF. In DNA form, the CDR3 reads TGTGCCAGTAGGCCACAGGGGAATCTGAACACCGGGGAGCTGTTTTTT. The chain uses TRBV19 and TRBJ2-2; 7 nucleotides agree with TRBD1. The germline V gene has CDR1 LNHDA and CDR2 SQIVND (reference sequence). There are 16 residues in the CDR3. The J segment lost 1 base and the V segment lost 6 bases, leaving 8 bases of the junction unmatched. The variable domain in full, completed from reference TRBV19 and TRBJ2-2, reads DGGITQSPKYLFRKEGQNVTLSCEQNLNHDAMYWYRQDPGQGLRLIYYSQIVNDFQKGDIAEGYSVSREKKESFPLTVTSAQKNPTAFYLCASRPQGNLNTGELFFGEGSRLTVL.

The genes are TRBV6-1 and TRBJ1-4, with 8 bases identical to TRBD1. Germline trimming cut 7 bases from V and 7 bases from J; bases unmatched to any gene: 5. Germline V gene sequence: CDR1 MNHNS, CDR2 SASEGT. This CDR3 is built from 13 residues. In DNA, the CDR3 is TGTGCCAGCAAGGACAGGGTTGGTGAAAAACTGTTTTTT. Translating gives CASKDRVGEKLFF.

In this sample, this clone turned up a few times. The chain has TRBV10-1 and TRBJ2-1; tentatively, D is TRBD1 (6 bases). In germline, CDR1 is WNHNN, CDR2 SYGVQD (reference sequence). This CDR3 comprises 13 residues. The ends were cut back, 6 bases at V and 8 bases at J, with 14 bases in the middle. In DNA, the CDR3 is TGCGCCAGCAGCGGTATACAGGGTGATGAGCAGTTCTTC. Its translation is CASSGIQGDEQFF.

The genes are TRBV15 and TRBJ2-1; D unclear. The CDR3 totals 9 residues. The ends were cut back, 0 bases at V and 16 bases at J, with 4 bases in the middle. Germline CDR1 LNHNV, CDR2 YYDKDF (reference sequence). The CDR3 DNA reads TGTGCCACCAGCAGAGATGTATTCTTC. It codes for CATSRDVFF. The full variable domain, rest sourced from reference TRBV15 and TRBJ2-1, is DAMVIQNPRYQVTQFGKPVTLSCSQTLNHNVMYWYQQKSSQAPKLLFHYYDKDFNNEADTPDNFQSRRPNTSFCFLDIRSPGLGDTAMYLCATSRDVFFGPGTRLTVL.